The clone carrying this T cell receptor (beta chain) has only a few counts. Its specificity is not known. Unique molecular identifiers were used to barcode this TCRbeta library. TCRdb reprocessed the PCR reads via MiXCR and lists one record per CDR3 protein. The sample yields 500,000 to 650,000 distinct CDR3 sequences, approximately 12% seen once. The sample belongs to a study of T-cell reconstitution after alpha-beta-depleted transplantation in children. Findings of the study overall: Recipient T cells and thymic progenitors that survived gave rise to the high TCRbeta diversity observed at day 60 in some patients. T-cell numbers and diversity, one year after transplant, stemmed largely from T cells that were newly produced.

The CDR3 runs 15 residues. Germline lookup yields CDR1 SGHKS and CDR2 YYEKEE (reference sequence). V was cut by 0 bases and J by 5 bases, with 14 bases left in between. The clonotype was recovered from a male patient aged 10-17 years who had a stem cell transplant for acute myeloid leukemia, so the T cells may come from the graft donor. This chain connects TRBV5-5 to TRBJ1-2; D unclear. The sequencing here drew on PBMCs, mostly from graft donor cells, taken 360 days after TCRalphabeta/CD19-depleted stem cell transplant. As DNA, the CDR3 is TGTGCCAGCAGCTTGGCCTCTGGCAGAGGGTATGGCTACACCTTC. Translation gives CASSLASGRGYGYTF.